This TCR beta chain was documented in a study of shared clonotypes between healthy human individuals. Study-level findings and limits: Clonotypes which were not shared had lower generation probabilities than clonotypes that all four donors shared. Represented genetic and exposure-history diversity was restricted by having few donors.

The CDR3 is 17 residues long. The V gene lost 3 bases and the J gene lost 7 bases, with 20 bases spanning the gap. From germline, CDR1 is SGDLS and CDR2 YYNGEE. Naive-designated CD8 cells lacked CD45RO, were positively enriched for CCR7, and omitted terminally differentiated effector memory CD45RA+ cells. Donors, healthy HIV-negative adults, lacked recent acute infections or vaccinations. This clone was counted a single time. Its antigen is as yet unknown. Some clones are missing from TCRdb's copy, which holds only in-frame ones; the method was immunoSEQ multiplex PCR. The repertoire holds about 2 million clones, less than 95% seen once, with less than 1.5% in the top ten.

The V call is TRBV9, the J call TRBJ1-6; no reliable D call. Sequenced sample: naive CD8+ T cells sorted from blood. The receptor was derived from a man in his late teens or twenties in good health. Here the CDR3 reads CASSAYPQTSKNSPLHF. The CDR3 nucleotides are TGTGCCAGCAGCGCGTACCCCCAGACAAGCAAGAATTCACCCCTCCACTTT. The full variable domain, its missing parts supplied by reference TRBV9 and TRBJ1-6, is DSGVTQTPKHLITATGQRVTLRCSPRSGDLSVYWYQQSLDQGLQFLIQYYNGEERAKGNILERFSAQQFPDLHSELNLSSLELGDSALYFCASSAYPQTSKNSPLHFGNGTRLTVT.